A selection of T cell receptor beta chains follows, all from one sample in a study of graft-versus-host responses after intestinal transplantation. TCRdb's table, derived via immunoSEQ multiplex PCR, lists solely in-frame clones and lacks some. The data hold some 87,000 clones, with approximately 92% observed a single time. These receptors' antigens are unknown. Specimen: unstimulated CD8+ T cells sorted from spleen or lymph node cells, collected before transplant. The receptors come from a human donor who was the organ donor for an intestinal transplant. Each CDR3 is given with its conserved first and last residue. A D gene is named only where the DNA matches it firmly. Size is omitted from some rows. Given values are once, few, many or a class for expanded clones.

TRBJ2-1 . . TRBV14 TGTGCCAGCAGCCAAGGCCGAAACGGACAGCGTCCTACCTACAATGAGCAGTTCTTC CASSQGRNGQRPTYNEQFF
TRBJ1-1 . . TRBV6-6 TGTGCCAGCAGTTACCCGGGGGGGCGAGGTGAAACTGAAGCTTTCTTT CASSYPGGRGETEAFF
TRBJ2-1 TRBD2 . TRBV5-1 TGCGCCAGCAGCTGGGTGTCAGCGGGAGTAGGGGAGCAGTTCTTC CASSWVSAGVGEQFF
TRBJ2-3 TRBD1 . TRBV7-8 TGTGCCAGCAGCGAGGGACAGGGGATAACAGATACGCAGTATTTT CASSEGQGITDTQYF
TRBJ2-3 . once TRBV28 TGTGCCACCCGTCTATCCCTGGGAGGCTATAAGCAGTATTTT CATRLSLGGYKQYF
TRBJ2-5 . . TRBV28 TGTGCCAGCAGTTTGCGATCCGGGGGAGGCGGAAAGACCCAGTACTTC CASSLRSGGGGKTQYF
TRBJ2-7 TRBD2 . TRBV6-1 TGTGCCAGCAGTCCGGGGGGCGAGCAGTACTTC CASSPGGEQYF
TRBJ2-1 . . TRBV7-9 TGTGCCAGCAGCCCTAATGAGCAGTTCTTC CASSPNEQFF
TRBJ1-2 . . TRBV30 TGTGCCTCCCGAAGTCCCCCAGGCGGGGACTATGGCTACACCTTC CASRSPPGGDYGYTF
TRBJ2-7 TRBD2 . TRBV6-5 TGTGCCAGCAGTTATGGCCGGGGGGGCTACGAGCAGTACTTC CASSYGRGGYEQYF
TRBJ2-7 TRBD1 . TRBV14 TGTGCCAGCAGCCATTCACCGGGACAGAAAAGCTCCTACGAGCAGTACTTC CASSHSPGQKSSYEQYF
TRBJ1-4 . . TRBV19 TGTGCCAGTACCCCCGGTGGTACTAATGAAAAACTGTTTTTT CASTPGGTNEKLFF
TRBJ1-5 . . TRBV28 TGTGCCAGCACCGCGGGCAGGTCCCCCCAGCCCCAGCATTTT CASTAGRSPQPQHF
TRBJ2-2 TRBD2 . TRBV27 TGTGCCAGCAGCCTAGGAGTAGCGGGAGCCGGGGAGCTGTTTTTT CASSLGVAGAGELFF
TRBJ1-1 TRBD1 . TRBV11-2 TGTGCCAGCAGCCCGGGACAGGGATGGACTGAAGCTTTCTTT CASSPGQGWTEAFF
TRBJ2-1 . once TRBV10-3 TGTGCCATCAGTCTAATACGCGCCAGGGAGCAGTTCTTC CAISLIRAREQFF
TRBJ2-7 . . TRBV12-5 TGTGCTAGTGCCAAGAGACGAGCGATTCTATACGAGCAGTACTTC CASAKRRAILYEQYF
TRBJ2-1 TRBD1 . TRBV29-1 TGCAGCGCCTACGGGGGACAGGCCTACAATGAGCAGTTCTTC CSAYGGQAYNEQFF
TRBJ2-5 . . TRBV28 TGTGCCAGCAGTCCCCTCCTAGGGGAAGAGCAGTACTTC CASSPLLGEEQYF
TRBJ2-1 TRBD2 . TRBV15 TGTGCCACCAGCAGAGCTGCTAGCGGCTCCTACAATGAGCAGTTCTTC CATSRAASGSYNEQFF
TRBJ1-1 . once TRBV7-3 TGTGCCAGCAGCTTATCGGGGGGGAACACTGAAGCTTTCTTT CASSLSGGNTEAFF
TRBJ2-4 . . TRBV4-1 TGCGCCAGCAGCCAAGGGCCAGGTCTGAACATTCAGTACTTC CASSQGPGLNIQYF
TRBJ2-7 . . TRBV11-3 TGTGCCAGCAGCTTAGATCCAGGGGTCGAGCAGTACTTC CASSLDPGVEQYF
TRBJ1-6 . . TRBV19 TGTGCCAGTACCGCGAGCTCCTATAATTCACCCCTCCACTTT CASTASSYNSPLHF
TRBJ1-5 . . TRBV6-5 TGTGCCAGCAGGGGGCTAGGTCAGCCCCAGCATTTT CASRGLGQPQHF
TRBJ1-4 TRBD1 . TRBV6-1 TGTGCCAGCAGTGCCTCCGGGACAGGCGGTGAAAAACTGTTTTTT CASSASGTGGEKLFF
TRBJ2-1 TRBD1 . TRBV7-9 TGTGCCAGCAGCTTAGGAGGGGGCAGACAGCACAATGAGCAGTTCTTC CASSLGGGRQHNEQFF
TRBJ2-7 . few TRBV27 TGTGCCAGCAGCCCCTCCCGGGACTTCTCAACCTACGAGCAGTACTTC CASSPSRDFSTYEQYF
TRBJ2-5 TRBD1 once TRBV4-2 TGTGCCAGCAGCCAACAGGGGGCGGAGACCCAGTACTTC CASSQQGAETQYF
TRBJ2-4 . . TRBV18 TGTGCCAGCTCACCACCGAAAACAGTAGCCAAAAACATTCAGTACTTC CASSPPKTVAKNIQYF
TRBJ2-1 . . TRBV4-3 TGCGCCAGCAGCCAAGCGGGGCTAAGAGCGGGCCTAGGGGATGAGCAGTTCTTC CASSQAGLRAGLGDEQFF
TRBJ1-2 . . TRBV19 TGTGCCAGTAGTATCTCTCAGGTCCCCAACTATGGCTACACCTTC CASSISQVPNYGYTF
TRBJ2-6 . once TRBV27 TGTGCCAGCAGTTTATGGAACGTAGCGGCGGGGGCCAACGTCCTGACTTTC CASSLWNVAAGANVLTF
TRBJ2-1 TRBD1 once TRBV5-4 TGTGCCAGCAGCCCAGACAGGGGCCAGGGCCCCGAGCAGTTCTTC CASSPDRGQGPEQFF
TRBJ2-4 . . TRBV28 TGTGCCACCCGAGTTGGGGCGGACATTCAGTACTTC CATRVGADIQYF
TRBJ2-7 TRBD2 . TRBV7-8 TGTGCCAAAAAACCCAGGGTGAGTGGGACTAGCGGGCTATTCCTCGAGATCGAGCAGTACTTC CAKKPRVSGTSGLFLEIEQYF
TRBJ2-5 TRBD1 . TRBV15 TGTGCCACCAGCAGAGATACAGGGGGCGCAGAGACCCAGTACTTC CATSRDTGGAETQYF
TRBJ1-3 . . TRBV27 TGTGCCAGCAGTTCTTTGGGGGGGGGAAACACCATATATTTT CASSSLGGGNTIYF
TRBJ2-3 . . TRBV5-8 TGTGCCAGCAGCATTCAGGGTTCGGCTACGCAGTATTTT CASSIQGSATQYF
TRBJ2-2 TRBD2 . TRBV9 TGTGCCAGCAGCCCCCGATCGGGGGGGGGCACCGGGGAGCTGTTTTTT CASSPRSGGGTGELFF
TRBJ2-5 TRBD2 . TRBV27 TGTGCCAGCAGGCTACTAGCGGGAGCTCAAGAGACCCAGTACTTC CASRLLAGAQETQYF
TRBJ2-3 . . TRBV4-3 TGCGCCAGCAGCCGCGAGCTCACAGGGTTCGCCCCCACAGATACGCAGTATTTT CASSRELTGFAPTDTQYF
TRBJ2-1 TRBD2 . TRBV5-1 TGCGCCAGCAGCTTGGCCCGACTAGCGGGGTACAATGAGCAGTTCTTC CASSLARLAGYNEQFF
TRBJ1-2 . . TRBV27 TGTGCCAGCAGTCTGGGGGCAGGGGCTGGCTACACCTTC CASSLGAGAGYTF
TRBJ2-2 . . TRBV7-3 TGTGCCAGCAGCTTACTTTCCCAGACCGGGGAGCTGTTTTTT CASSLLSQTGELFF
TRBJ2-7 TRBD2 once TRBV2 TGTGCCAGCAGTGGTGAGCGGGGGCCTCCCTACGAGCAGTACTTC CASSGERGPPYEQYF
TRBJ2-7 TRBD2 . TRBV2 TGTGCCAGCAGCCGGCTAGCGGGGCCCTACGAGCAGTACTTC CASSRLAGPYEQYF
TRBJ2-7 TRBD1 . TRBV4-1 TGCGCCAGCAGCCTGGACAGGACCTACGAGCAGTACTTC CASSLDRTYEQYF
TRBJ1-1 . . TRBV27 TGTGCCAGCAGTTTATCGCGAGGAGGGGAAGCTTTCTTT CASSLSRGGEAFF
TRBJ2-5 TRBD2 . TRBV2 TGTGCCAGCATGCGACTAGCGGGGGGGGATCGAGAGACCCAGTACTTC CASMRLAGGDRETQYF
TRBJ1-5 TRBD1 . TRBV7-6 TGTGCCAGCAGCTTGGGACAGGGCAATCAGCCCCAGCATTTT CASSLGQGNQPQHF
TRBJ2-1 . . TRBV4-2 TGTGCCAGCAGCCAAGATCTCCCCGGACACGACTACAATGAGCAGTTCTTC CASSQDLPGHDYNEQFF
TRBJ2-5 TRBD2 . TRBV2 TGTGCCAGCAGAGAAGACGGGACTAGCATCGAGACCCAGTACTTC CASREDGTSIETQYF
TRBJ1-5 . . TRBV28 TGTGCCAGCAGCAAGGTCGGGGGGTTTAGCAATCAGCCCCAGCATTTT CASSKVGGFSNQPQHF
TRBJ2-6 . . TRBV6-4 TGTGCCAGCCGGGGGACGGGACCCTCTGGGGCCAACGTCCTGACTTTC CASRGTGPSGANVLTF
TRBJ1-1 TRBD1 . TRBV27 TGTGCCAGCAGTTATACAGGGGGCCTGAACACTGAAGCTTTCTTT CASSYTGGLNTEAFF
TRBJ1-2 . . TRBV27 TGTGCCAGCAGGCAGGGTAGTGGTAGCTATGGCTACACCTTC CASRQGSGSYGYTF